The next 27 T cell receptor beta chains were all read from a single sample in a study of T cell responses to AZD1222 COVID-19 vaccine. Some clones are missing from TCRdb's copy, which holds only in-frame ones; the method was immunoSEQ multiplex PCR. The sample has approximately 150,000 clones; approximately 89% are singletons. This specimen consisted of peripheral blood, obtained on day 0 of AZD1222 vaccination. The origin of the receptors is an adult in good health.

The chain recombines TRBV2 with TRBJ2-3, with D tentatively TRBD1 (6 bases). This CDR3 contains 13 residues. Germline CDR1 SNHLY, CDR2 FYNNEI. The V end was cut by 6 bases, the J end by 6 bases, with 13 bases between. The DNA of the CDR3 is TGTGCCAGCAGAAGAACAGGGTCGGATACGCAGTATTTT. Translated, it gives CASRRTGSDTQYF.

This clone was seen only once. The J gene is TRBJ2-1, the V gene TRBV13; D not resolved. The CDR3 consists of 17 residues. V was shortened by 0 bases and J by 0 bases, with 12 bases between the two germline ends. Germline V gene data show CDR1 as PRHDT and CDR2 as FYEKMQ (reference sequence). DNA for the CDR3: TGTGCCAGCAGCTTAGGCTATAAGCAGAGCTCCTACAATGAGCAGTTCTTC. Protein product: CASSLGYKQSSYNEQFF.

The chain links TRBV6-2 or TRBV6-3 to TRBJ2-3, with a weak D call TRBD1 (5 bases). The CDR3 has 15 residues. CDR1 and CDR2 from the germline V gene are MNHEY and SVGEGT. Trimming stripped 6 bases from V and 4 bases from J, with 17 bases between. DNA for the CDR3: TGTGCCAGCAGCACGACAGTACCTTATTCAGATACGCAGTATTTT. It translates to CASSTTVPYSDTQYF.

The table lists this clone with a count of one. The V gene is TRBV2, the J gene TRBJ2-2, with no clear D. Germline V gene data show CDR1 as SNHLY and CDR2 as FYNNEI. V was pared by 6 bases and J by 0 bases, with 8 bases between. This CDR3 has 14 amino acids. CDR3 in DNA: TGTGCCAGCAGGGACGACGCGAACACCGGGGAGCTGTTTTTT. This codes for CASRDDANTGELFF. The entire variable domain, with the rest obtained from reference TRBV2 and TRBJ2-2, is as follows: EPEVTQTPSHQVTQMGQEVILRCVPISNHLYFYWYRQILGQKVEFLVSFYNNEISEKSEIFDDQFSVERPDGSNFTLKIRSTKLEDSAMYFCASRDDANTGELFFGEGSRLTVL.

This chain links TRBV6-5 with TRBJ2-5; possible D gene TRBD1, 5 bases. This CDR3 is built from 13 residues. Between the trimmed V and J ends, which lost 1 base and 5 bases, there was a span of 8 bases. Looked up from germline, CDR1 is MNHEY and CDR2 is SVGAGI. The CDR3 sequence: CASSYYGAETQYF. The CDR3 DNA reads TGTGCCAGCAGTTACTATGGGGCGGAGACCCAGTACTTC.

This clone was counted a single time. The genes are TRBV13 and TRBJ2-1; 10 nucleotides match TRBD1. There are 17 residues in the CDR3. The trim removed 4 bases at V and 3 bases at J, leaving 9 bases unmatched. Germline CDR1 PRHDT, CDR2 FYEKMQ (reference sequence). The CDR3 loop reads CASSSKTGTGVYNEQFF. In DNA form, the CDR3 reads TGTGCCAGCAGCTCAAAGACCGGGACAGGGGTCTACAATGAGCAGTTCTTC.

The genes are TRBV5-1 and TRBJ2-7, with 14 bases lining up with TRBD2. The CDR3 length is 16 residues. Germline V gene lookup returns CDR1 SGHRS and CDR2 YFSETQ. The J segment lost 3 bases and the V segment lost 5 bases, leaving 7 bases of the junction unmatched. As DNA, the CDR3 is TGCGCCAGCAGGGGACTAGCGGGAGTTGACGTCTACGAGCAGTACTTC. This encodes CASRGLAGVDVYEQYF. The full variable domain, in which reference TRBV5-1 and TRBJ2-7 provide the parts outside the CDR3, is KAGVTQTPRYLIKTRGQQVTLSCSPISGHRSVSWYQQTPGQGLQFLFEYFSETQRNKGNFPGRFSGRQFSNSRSEMNVSTLELGDSALYLCASRGLAGVDVYEQYFGPGTRLTVT.

This chain joins TRBV6-6 and TRBJ2-7, with a possible D match to TRBD1 (6 bases). Per germline, CDR1 MNHNY and CDR2 SVGAGI (reference sequence). The CDR3 loop spans 12 amino acids. V shed 10 bases and J shed 0 bases, with 10 bases lying between them. The CDR3 loop is CATQGSSYEQYF. The CDR3 region has the DNA TGTGCCACCCAGGGGAGCTCCTACGAGCAGTACTTC.

The chain links TRBV19 to TRBJ1-1; 8 bases align to TRBD1. V gave up 10 bases and J gave up 3 bases; unmatched junction bases: 7. There are 13 residues in the CDR3. CDR1 LNHDA and CDR2 SQIVND come from the germline V gene (reference sequence). The CDR3 protein is CATGQGGYTEAFF. CDR3 coding DNA: TGTGCCACCGGACAGGGAGGATACACTGAAGCTTTCTTT. The whole variable domain, remainder taken from reference TRBV19 and TRBJ1-1, is DGGITQSPKYLFRKEGQNVTLSCEQNLNHDAMYWYRQDPGQGLRLIYYSQIVNDFQKGDIAEGYSVSREKKESFPLTVTSAQKNPTAFYLCATGQGGYTEAFFGQGTRLTVV.

This sequence joins TRBV28 and TRBJ1-1; 7 bases agree with TRBD1. The germline V gene encodes CDR1 MDHEN and CDR2 SYDVKM. The J segment lost 1 base and the V segment lost 7 bases, leaving 6 bases of the junction unmatched. CDR3 length: 14 amino acids. The CDR3 bases are TGTGCCAGCACTAGAGGGGGCGCGAACACTGAAGCTTTCTTT. It encodes CASTRGGANTEAFF.

V and J are TRBV18 and TRBJ2-5; the D call may be TRBD1 or TRBD2 (6 bases each). The length of the CDR3 is 13 residues. Germline V lookup: CDR1 KGHSH, CDR2 LQKENI. V was clipped by 3 bases and J by 4 bases, with 9 bases between them. The CDR3: CASSPGGLETQYF. The CDR3 DNA reads as TGTGCCAGCTCACCTGGGGGGCTAGAGACCCAGTACTTC.

The genes are TRBV7-8 and TRBJ1-1; the D gene is possibly TRBD1 (6 bases). The germline V and J ends were trimmed by 2 bases and 0 bases, with 13 bases remaining between them. This CDR3 region has 16 residues. Germline V gives CDR1 SGHVS, CDR2 FQNEAQ. DNA for the CDR3: TGTGCCAGCAGCTTATGGAACAGGGCAATGAACACTGAAGCTTTCTTT. The encoded protein is CASSLWNRAMNTEAFF.

The chain recombines TRBV19 with TRBJ2-2; perhaps TRBD2 as D (6 bases). CDR1 and CDR2 (germline): LNHDA, SQIVND (reference sequence). V gave up 5 bases and J gave up 0 bases, with 7 bases separating them. The CDR3 has 14 residues. CDR3 amino acids: CASSAGTNTGELFF. The CDR3 region has the DNA TGTGCCAGTAGTGCGGGGACGAACACCGGGGAGCTGTTTTTT.

The chain joins TRBV29-1 to TRBJ2-1, with TRBD2 as a possible D gene (6 bases). The CDR3 is 12 residues long. Trimming pared 7 bases from V and 10 bases from J, leaving 17 bases between. CDR1 and CDR2 from the germline V gene are SQVTM and ANQGSEA. The CDR3 coding sequence is TGCAGCGCTGGGAAGCGGGTCTGGGAGCAGTTCTTC. Translating it yields CSAGKRVWEQFF.

The chain employs TRBV10-3 and TRBJ1-4; 10 bases match TRBD1. Trimming at V came to 7 bases and at J to 6 bases, leaving 5 bases not matched to a gene. Germline CDR1 reads ENHRY; CDR2 reads SYGVKD. The CDR3 totals 14 residues. DNA for the CDR3: TGTGCCATCAAACCGGGGACAGGGGATGAAAAACTGTTTTTT. This sequence encodes CAIKPGTGDEKLFF.

The V call is TRBV5-1, the J call TRBJ2-3; D might be TRBD1 or TRBD2, each matching 8 bases. Germline V CDR1 and CDR2: SGHRS, YFSETQ. The CDR3 runs to 15 residues. The V and J ends lost 5 bases and 4 bases respectively, with 17 bases between them. CDR3 nucleotides: TGCGCCAGCAGGAGGACAGGGCGGGGGGCAGATACGCAGTATTTT. It translates to CASRRTGRGADTQYF.

The chain combines TRBV5-1 with TRBJ1-1, with TRBD1 as a possible D gene (6 bases). This CDR3 contains 15 residues. Germline V gene data show CDR1 as SGHRS and CDR2 as YFSETQ. Trimming stripped 4 bases from V and 1 base from J, with 14 bases between. The CDR3 here is CASSIGQRKNTEAFF. The CDR3 DNA follows: TGCGCCAGCAGCATCGGACAGAGAAAGAACACTGAAGCTTTCTTT.

The rearrangement links TRBV2 to TRBJ2-7, with 15 bases fitting TRBD2. The CDR3 is 21 amino acids. The germline gives CDR1 SNHLY, CDR2 FYNNEI. V lost 3 bases, J lost 2 bases, and 17 bases stayed unmatched. The CDR3 loop is CASSEGTGTSGRPFVPYEQYF. The CDR3 bases are TGTGCCAGCAGTGAGGGGACAGGGACTAGCGGGAGGCCCTTTGTTCCCTACGAGCAGTACTTC. The variable domain in full, with the rest retrieved from reference TRBV2 and TRBJ2-7, is EPEVTQTPSHQVTQMGQEVILRCVPISNHLYFYWYRQILGQKVEFLVSFYNNEISEKSEIFDDQFSVERPDGSNFTLKIRSTKLEDSAMYFCASSEGTGTSGRPFVPYEQYFGPGTRLTVT.

The gene calls are TRBV5-1 and TRBJ2-3; 7 nucleotides line up with TRBD1. The ends lost 5 bases at V and 0 bases at J; junction bases unmatched: 6. Germline CDR1 SGHRS, CDR2 YFSETQ. The CDR3 covers 15 residues. CDR3 sequence (DNA): TGCGCCAGCAGTCCCGGGACAGCTAGCACAGATACGCAGTATTTT. It specifies CASSPGTASTDTQYF.

The chain combines TRBV5-5 with TRBJ2-7; 8 bases agree with TRBD1. Germline CDR1 is SGHKS and CDR2 is YYEKEE (reference sequence). The trim removed 2 bases at V and 0 bases at J, leaving 7 bases unmatched. There are 16 residues in the CDR3. The DNA of the CDR3 is TGTGCCAGCAGCTTAGGACAGGGTTTGCGCTCCTACGAGCAGTACTTC. Encoded protein: CASSLGQGLRSYEQYF.

The chain combines TRBV7-3 with TRBJ2-5; D perhaps matches TRBD2 (7 bases). The CDR3 sequence is 13 residues long. CDR1 and CDR2 from the germline V gene are SGHTA and FQGTGA. V shed 3 bases and J shed 6 bases, with 11 bases lying between them. The CDR3 sequence is CASSFGGQQTQYF. CDR3 DNA: TGTGCCAGCAGCTTCGGGGGGCAGCAGACCCAGTACTTC.

The chain has TRBV6-2 or TRBV6-3 and TRBJ2-3; weak D call: TRBD2 (6 bases). V was trimmed by 5 bases and J by 5 bases, leaving 14 bases between them. Germline V gene sequence: CDR1 MNHEY, CDR2 SVGEGT. The CDR3 is 14 residues long. The CDR3 DNA follows: TGTGCCAGCAGTCCCAGCTCTAGCGTAGATACGCAGTATTTT. It translates to CASSPSSSVDTQYF.

The genes are TRBV28 and TRBJ2-7; tentative D call: TRBD2 (5 bases). V was clipped by 2 bases and J by 3 bases, with 14 bases between them. This CDR3 contains 15 residues. Looked up from germline, CDR1 is MDHEN and CDR2 is SYDVKM. Here the CDR3 reads CASSLSGSKGYEQYF. CDR3 in DNA: TGTGCCAGCAGTTTAAGTGGGAGTAAGGGCTACGAGCAGTACTTC.

V is TRBV20-1 and J is TRBJ2-3; no clear D. This CDR3 is 11 amino acids long. The germline V and J ends were trimmed by 6 bases and 2 bases, with 6 bases remaining between them. The germline V gene has CDR1 DFQATT and CDR2 SNEGSKA (reference sequence). The CDR3, as DNA: TGCAGTGCGATGATCACAGATACGCAGTATTTT. Translation gives CSAMITDTQYF.

The gene calls are TRBV4-1 and TRBJ1-1; D is uncertain. V lost 3 bases and J 5 bases, leaving 16 bases between the germline ends. Looked up from germline, CDR1 is MGHRA and CDR2 is YSYEKL. The CDR3 totals 15 residues. This chain's CDR3 is CASSHYSRVRTEAFF. CDR3 DNA: TGCGCCAGCAGCCACTACTCGAGGGTGAGGACTGAAGCTTTCTTT.

The chain carries TRBV6-5 and TRBJ2-1, with 10 bases fitting TRBD2. The CDR3 contains 15 residues. Germline loops: CDR1 MNHEY, CDR2 SVGAGI. J was trimmed by 6 bases and V by 8 bases; bases with no gene match: 10. As DNA, the CDR3 is TGTGCCAGCGCGACCTCCGGGACTAGCGCCAATGAGCAGTTCTTC. This sequence encodes CASATSGTSANEQFF.

The chain employs TRBV2 and TRBJ2-5; D uncertain. The CDR3 length is 11 residues. Germline V gene lookup returns CDR1 SNHLY and CDR2 FYNNEI. V was shortened by 7 bases and J by 2 bases, with 5 bases between the two germline ends. In nucleotides, the CDR3 is TGTGCCAGCATATATCAAGAGACCCAGTACTTC. It encodes CASIYQETQYF.